Listed below are T cell receptor beta chains from one sample, sequenced in a study of cytomegalovirus exposure and HLA in healthy donors. Profiled with immunoSEQ multiplex PCR; TCRdb holds only in-frame clones, not every one. The sample contains 100,000 or so clones, roughly 70% of which appear only once. Material for sequencing was PBMCs. The receptors originated from a man between 40 and 49 years old in good health and CMV-seropositive. Both conserved end residues are part of each CDR3. The D gene is left open where the match is weak. Size is omitted from some rows. Given values are once, few, many or a class for expanded clones.

D gene	clone size	J gene	V gene	CDR3 DNA	CDR3 protein
TRBD2	once	TRBJ2-5	TRBV19	TGTGCCAGTAGTAGCGGGGAGGGCCCTAGGGAGACCCAGTACTTC	CASSSGEGPRETQYF
TRBD2	NA	TRBJ2-1	TRBV10-1	TGCGCCAGCGCTAGCGGGAGAATCGATGAGCAGTTCTTC	CASASGRIDEQFF
NA	NA	TRBJ2-1	TRBV9	TGTGCCAGCAGCGTATTTCAGGGGCGAAGCTCCTACAATGAGCAGTTCTTC	CASSVFQGRSSYNEQFF
TRBD1	few	TRBJ1-5	TRBV27	TGTGCCAGCAGTACCGTAGGGACAGAATACAATCAGCCCCAGCATTTT	CASSTVGTEYNQPQHF
TRBD2	few	TRBJ2-3	TRBV5-8	TGTGCCAGCAGCTCGGGACTAGCGGGAATCTCCACAGATACGCAGTATTTT	CASSSGLAGISTDTQYF
TRBD1	NA	TRBJ1-1	TRBV4-2	TGTGCCAGCAGCCACGGACAGGCTAACACTGAAGCTTTCTTT	CASSHGQANTEAFF
NA	NA	TRBJ2-1	TRBV9	TGTGCCAGCAGCCCCGAAACGGGAGAGAAGGATGAGCAGTTCTTC	CASSPETGEKDEQFF
TRBD1	few	TRBJ1-5	TRBV2	TGTGCCAGCAGTGAAGCGCGGGCAGGGGGCCTGAGAAATGATCAGCCCCAGCATTTT	CASSEARAGGLRNDQPQHF
TRBD1	NA	TRBJ2-5	TRBV6-1	TGTGCCAGCAGCGACGGGACAGGGAGGGGGGAGACCCAGTACTTC	CASSDGTGRGETQYF
NA	NA	TRBJ1-1	TRBV5-1	TGCGCCAGCAGCTTGGGGGGGCGAGTTATTCACGCTGAAGCTTTCTTT	CASSLGGRVIHAEAFF
NA	NA	TRBJ2-7	TRBV7-9	TGTGCCAGCAGCTCAAAGTCTACGTACGAGCAGTACTTC	CASSSKSTYEQYF
NA	NA	TRBJ1-4	TRBV5-1	TGCGCCAGCAGCTTGGGTCAGGGCTATGAAAAACTGTTTTTT	CASSLGQGYEKLFF
TRBD1	few	TRBJ1-3	TRBV7-8	TGTGCCAGCAGCTTAGCTATGAGGGGACAGGGGCGAACGGGAAACACCATATATTTT	CASSLAMRGQGRTGNTIYF
NA	NA	TRBJ1-1	TRBV9	TGTGCCAGCAGCGATTCTCTACAGGGTCAAACTGAAGCTTTCTTT	CASSDSLQGQTEAFF
NA	few	TRBJ1-4	TRBV29-1	TGCAGCGTAAGGGGGGGTGAAAAACTGTTTTTT	CSVRGGEKLFF
TRBD1	NA	TRBJ1-6	TRBV10-3	TGTGCCATCAGTGCTCCAGGGGGCAATTCACCCCTCCACTTT	CAISAPGGNSPLHF
TRBD1	few	TRBJ2-7	TRBV4-3	TGCGCCAGCAGCCCAGGACAGGGAAGAGGTTACGAGCAGTACTTC	CASSPGQGRGYEQYF
NA	NA	TRBJ1-1	TRBV5-1	TGCGCCAGCAGCCAGGCCGGGAACACTGAAGCTTTCTTT	CASSQAGNTEAFF
TRBD2	NA	TRBJ2-3	TRBV5-4	TGTGCCAGCAGCTTGAGACTAGCGGGAGGAGGCGCAGATACGCAGTATTTT	CASSLRLAGGGADTQYF
TRBD2	NA	TRBJ2-5	TRBV5-1	TGCGCCAGCGGTTATTCTAGCGGGAGTATGGAAGAGACCCAGTACTTC	CASGYSSGSMEETQYF
NA	NA	TRBJ1-1	TRBV18	TGTGCCAGCTCACCACCACGGGGTGGTGTCACTGAAGCTTTCTTT	CASSPPRGGVTEAFF
NA	NA	TRBJ1-2	TRBV10-3	TGTGCCATCAGTGACGACTATGGCTACACCTTC	CAISDDYGYTF
NA	NA	TRBJ2-1	TRBV5-8	TGTGCCGGGGGACGTAACAGGGAGAGCTCCTACAATGAGCAGTTCTTC	CAGGRNRESSYNEQFF
NA	NA	TRBJ2-1	TRBV5-6	TGTGCCAGCAGCTTAGGGGGTAGCTCCTACAATGAGCAGTTCTTC	CASSLGGSSYNEQFF
TRBD2	NA	TRBJ2-3	TRBV7-9	TGTGCCAGCAGCTCGTTCGGGAGGAATACGCAGTATTTT	CASSSFGRNTQYF
NA	NA	TRBJ2-1	TRBV9	TGTGCCAGCAGCGTAGAAGCGGGTGGGCCCTACAATGAGCAGTTCTTC	CASSVEAGGPYNEQFF
NA	NA	TRBJ2-5	TRBV13	TGTGCCAGCAGCGGACCTAGAAGGGAGCAGTACTTC	CASSGPRREQYF
TRBD2	NA	TRBJ2-3	TRBV6-1	TGTGCCAGCGACGCGGGAGGCACAGATACGCAGTATTTT	CASDAGGTDTQYF
NA	NA	TRBJ1-5	TRBV5-1	TGCGCCAGCAGCTTGTCCGGGTCCAGCAATCAGCCCCAGCATTTT	CASSLSGSSNQPQHF
NA	NA	TRBJ2-2	TRBV5-1	TGCGCCAGCAGCCCATTTACCGGGACTGAACGAACAACCGGGGAGCTGTTTTTT	CASSPFTGTERTTGELFF
TRBD1	NA	TRBJ1-5	TRBV28	TGTGCCAGCAGTATGATATGGACAGGGACTAATCAGCCCCAGCATTTT	CASSMIWTGTNQPQHF
NA	NA	TRBJ2-5	TRBV4-1	TGCGCCAGCAGCCAAGATCTCAGGCCGAAGTACCAAGAGACCCAGTACTTC	CASSQDLRPKYQETQYF
NA	NA	TRBJ1-3	TRBV19	TGTGCCAGTAGTTTTGACCAACAGGGATTTTATGGCAACACCATATATTTT	CASSFDQQGFYGNTIYF
TRBD2	NA	TRBJ2-1	TRBV9	TGTGCCAGCAGCCTCCGACTAGCGGGAGTAGTGAATGAGCAGTTCTTC	CASSLRLAGVVNEQFF
NA	NA	TRBJ1-1	TRBV30	TGTGCCTTTCGGACGGACTGGGGCACTGAAGCTTTCTTT	CAFRTDWGTEAFF
TRBD1	NA	TRBJ1-5	TRBV29-1	TGCAGCGTGGGACAGGGGAATCAGCCCCAGCATTTT	CSVGQGNQPQHF
NA	NA	TRBJ2-3	TRBV7-3	TGTGCCAGCAGCTCCTCTAGCACAGATACGCAGTATTTT	CASSSSSTDTQYF
NA	once	TRBJ2-3	TRBV11-2	TGTGCCAGCAGCTTTTTCAGCGGCCGGACGGATACGCAGTATTTT	CASSFFSGRTDTQYF
NA	NA	TRBJ1-1	TRBV5-4	TGTGCCAGCAGCTTAAACAGTGGGGGGGGCTCTATGAACACTGAAGCTTTCTTT	CASSLNSGGGSMNTEAFF